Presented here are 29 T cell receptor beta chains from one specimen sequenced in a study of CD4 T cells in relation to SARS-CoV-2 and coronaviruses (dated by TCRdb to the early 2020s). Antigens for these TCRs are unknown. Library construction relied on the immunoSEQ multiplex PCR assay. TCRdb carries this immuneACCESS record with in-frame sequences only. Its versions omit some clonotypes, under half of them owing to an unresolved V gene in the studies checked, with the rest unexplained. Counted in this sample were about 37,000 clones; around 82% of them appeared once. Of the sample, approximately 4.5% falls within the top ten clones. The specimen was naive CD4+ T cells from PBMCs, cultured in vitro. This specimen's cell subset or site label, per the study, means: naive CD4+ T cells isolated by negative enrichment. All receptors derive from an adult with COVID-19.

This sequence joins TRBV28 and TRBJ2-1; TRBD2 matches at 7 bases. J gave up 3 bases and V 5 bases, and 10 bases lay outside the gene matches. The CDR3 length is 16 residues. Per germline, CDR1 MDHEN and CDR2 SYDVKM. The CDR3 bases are TGTGCCAGCAGTATAGGGACTACCCAGGGCTACAATGAGCAGTTCTTC. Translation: CASSIGTTQGYNEQFF.

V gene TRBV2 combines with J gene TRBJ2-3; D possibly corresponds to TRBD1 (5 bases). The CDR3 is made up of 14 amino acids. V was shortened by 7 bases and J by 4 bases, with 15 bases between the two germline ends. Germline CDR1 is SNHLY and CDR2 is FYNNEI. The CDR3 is CASTLSRVPDTQYF. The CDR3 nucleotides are TGTGCCAGCACCCTAAGCAGGGTCCCAGATACGCAGTATTTT.

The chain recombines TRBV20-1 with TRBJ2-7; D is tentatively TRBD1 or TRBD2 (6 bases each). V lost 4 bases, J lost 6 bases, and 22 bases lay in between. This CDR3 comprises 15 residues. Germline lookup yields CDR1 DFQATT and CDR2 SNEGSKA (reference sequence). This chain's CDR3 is CSANDRRAEYGEQYF. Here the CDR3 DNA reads TGCAGTGCTAATGACAGGAGGGCCGAATACGGCGAGCAGTACTTC.

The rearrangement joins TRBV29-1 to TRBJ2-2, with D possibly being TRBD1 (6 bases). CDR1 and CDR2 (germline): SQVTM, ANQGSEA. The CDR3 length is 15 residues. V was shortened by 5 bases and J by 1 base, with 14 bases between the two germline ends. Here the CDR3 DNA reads TGCAGCGTTTGGCCCGAAGGGGGGAACACCGGGGAGCTGTTTTTT. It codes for CSVWPEGGNTGELFF.

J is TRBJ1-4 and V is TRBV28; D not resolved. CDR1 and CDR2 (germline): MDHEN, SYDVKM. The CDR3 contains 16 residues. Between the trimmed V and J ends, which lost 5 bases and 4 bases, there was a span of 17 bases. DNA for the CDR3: TGTGCCAGCAGTCCGCCCCGACGGCTATTTAATGAAAAACTGTTTTTT. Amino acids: CASSPPRRLFNEKLFF. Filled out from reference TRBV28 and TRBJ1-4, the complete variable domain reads DVKVTQSSRYLVKRTGEKVFLECVQDMDHENMFWYRQDPGLGLRLIYFSYDVKMKEKGDIPEGYSVSREKKERFSLILESASTNQTSMYLCASSPPRRLFNEKLFFGSGTQLSVL.

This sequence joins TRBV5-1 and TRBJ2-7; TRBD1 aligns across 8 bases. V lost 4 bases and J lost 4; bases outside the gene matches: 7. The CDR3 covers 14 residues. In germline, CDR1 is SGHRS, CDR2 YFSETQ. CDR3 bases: TGCGCCAGCAGCCCTGGACAGGGTAGTTACGAGCAGTACTTC. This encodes CASSPGQGSYEQYF.

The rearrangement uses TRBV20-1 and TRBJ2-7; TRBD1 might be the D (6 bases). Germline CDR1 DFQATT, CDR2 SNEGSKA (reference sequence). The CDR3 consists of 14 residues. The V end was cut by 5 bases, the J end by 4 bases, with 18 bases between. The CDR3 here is CSARDRLDRYEQYF. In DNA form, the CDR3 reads TGCAGTGCTCGTGACAGGCTGGACCGTTACGAGCAGTACTTC.

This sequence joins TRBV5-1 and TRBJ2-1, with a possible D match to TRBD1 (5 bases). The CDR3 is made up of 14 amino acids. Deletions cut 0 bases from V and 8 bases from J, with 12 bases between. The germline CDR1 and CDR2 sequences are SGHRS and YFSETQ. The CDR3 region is CASSLVSGNDEQFF. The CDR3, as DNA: TGCGCCAGCAGCTTGGTGTCAGGGAATGATGAGCAGTTCTTC.

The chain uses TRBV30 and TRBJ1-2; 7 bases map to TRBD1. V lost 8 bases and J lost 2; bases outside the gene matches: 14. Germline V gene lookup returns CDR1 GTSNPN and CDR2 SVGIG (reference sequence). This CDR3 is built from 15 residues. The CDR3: CAGITPSTGNYGYTF. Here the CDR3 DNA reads TGTGCCGGTATTACCCCATCGACAGGGAACTATGGCTACACCTTC. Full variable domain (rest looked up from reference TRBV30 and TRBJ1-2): SQTIHQWPATLVQPVGSPLSLECTVEGTSNPNLYWYRQAAGRGLQLLFYSVGIGQISSEVPQNLSASRPQDRQFILSSKKLLLSDSGFYLCAGITPSTGNYGYTFGSGTRLTVV.

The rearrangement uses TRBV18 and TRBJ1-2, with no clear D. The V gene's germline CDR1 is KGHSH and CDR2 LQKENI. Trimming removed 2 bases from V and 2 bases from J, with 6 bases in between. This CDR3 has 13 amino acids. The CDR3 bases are TGTGCCAGCTCACCAGCCGGGAACTATGGCTACACCTTC. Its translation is CASSPAGNYGYTF.

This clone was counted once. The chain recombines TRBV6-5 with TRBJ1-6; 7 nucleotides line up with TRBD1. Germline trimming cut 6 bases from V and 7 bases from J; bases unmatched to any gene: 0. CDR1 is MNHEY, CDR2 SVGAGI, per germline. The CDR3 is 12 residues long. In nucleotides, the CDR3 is TGTGCCAGCAGACAGGGGAATTCACCCCTCCACTTT. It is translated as CASRQGNSPLHF.

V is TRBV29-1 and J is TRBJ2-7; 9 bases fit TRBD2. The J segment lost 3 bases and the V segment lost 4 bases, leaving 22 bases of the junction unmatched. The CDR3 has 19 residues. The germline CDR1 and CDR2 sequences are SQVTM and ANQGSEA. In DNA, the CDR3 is TGCAGCGTTGTGTCGGATAGCGCGGGAGGGTTATTCATTTGCTACGAGCAGTACTTC. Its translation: CSVVSDSAGGLFICYEQYF.

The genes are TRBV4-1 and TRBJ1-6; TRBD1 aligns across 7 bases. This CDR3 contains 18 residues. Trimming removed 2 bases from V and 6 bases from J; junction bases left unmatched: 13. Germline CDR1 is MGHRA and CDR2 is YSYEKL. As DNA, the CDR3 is TGCGCCAGCAGCCAAATCTTGGTTTTAAGGGGGCTTAATTCACCCCTCCACTTT. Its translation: CASSQILVLRGLNSPLHF.

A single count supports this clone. The CDR3 region is CASSVDGSRTGELFF. The CDR3 DNA follows: TGTGCCAGCAGCGTAGATGGGAGTCGGACCGGGGAGCTGTTTTTT. The chain links TRBV9 to TRBJ2-2; D is perhaps TRBD2 (5 bases). The germline V and J ends were trimmed by 0 bases and 5 bases, with 11 bases remaining between them. Per the germline V gene, CDR1 is SGDLS and CDR2 is YYNGEE. This CDR3 region has 15 residues.

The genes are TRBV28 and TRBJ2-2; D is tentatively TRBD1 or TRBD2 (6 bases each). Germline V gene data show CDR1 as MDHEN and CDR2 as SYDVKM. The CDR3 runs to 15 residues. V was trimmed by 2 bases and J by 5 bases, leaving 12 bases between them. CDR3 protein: CASSLGGPGTGELFF. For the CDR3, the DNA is TGTGCCAGCAGTTTAGGGGGGCCGGGGACCGGGGAGCTGTTTTTT. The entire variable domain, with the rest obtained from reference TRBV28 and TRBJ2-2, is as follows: DVKVTQSSRYLVKRTGEKVFLECVQDMDHENMFWYRQDPGLGLRLIYFSYDVKMKEKGDIPEGYSVSREKKERFSLILESASTNQTSMYLCASSLGGPGTGELFFGEGSRLTVL.

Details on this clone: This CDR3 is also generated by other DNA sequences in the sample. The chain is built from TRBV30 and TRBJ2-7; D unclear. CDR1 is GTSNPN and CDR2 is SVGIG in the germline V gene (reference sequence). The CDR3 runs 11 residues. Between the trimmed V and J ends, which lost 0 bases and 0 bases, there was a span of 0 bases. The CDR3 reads CAWSVSYEQYF. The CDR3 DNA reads TGTGCCTGGAGTGTCTCCTACGAGCAGTACTTC.

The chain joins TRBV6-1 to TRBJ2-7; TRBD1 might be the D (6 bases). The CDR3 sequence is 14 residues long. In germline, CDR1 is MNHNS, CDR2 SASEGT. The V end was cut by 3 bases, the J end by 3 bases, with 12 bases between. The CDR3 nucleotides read TGTGCCAGCAGTGACCGGGACATTCTCTACGAGCAGTACTTC. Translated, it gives CASSDRDILYEQYF.

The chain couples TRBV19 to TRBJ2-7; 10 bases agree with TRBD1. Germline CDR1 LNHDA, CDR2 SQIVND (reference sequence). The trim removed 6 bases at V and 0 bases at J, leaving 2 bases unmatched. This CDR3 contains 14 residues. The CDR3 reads CASRRTGGSYEQYF. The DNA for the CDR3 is TGTGCCAGTAGGAGGACAGGGGGCTCCTACGAGCAGTACTTC.

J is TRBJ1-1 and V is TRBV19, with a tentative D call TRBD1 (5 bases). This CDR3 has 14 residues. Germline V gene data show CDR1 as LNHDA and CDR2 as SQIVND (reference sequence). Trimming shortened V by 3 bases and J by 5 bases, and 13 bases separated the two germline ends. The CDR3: CASSIGGGGTEAFF. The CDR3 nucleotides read TGTGCCAGTAGTATTGGTGGGGGAGGTACTGAAGCTTTCTTT.

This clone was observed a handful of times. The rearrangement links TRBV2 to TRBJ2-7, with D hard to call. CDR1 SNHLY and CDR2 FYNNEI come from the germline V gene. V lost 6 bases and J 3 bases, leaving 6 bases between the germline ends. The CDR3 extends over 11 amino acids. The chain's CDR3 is CASSLVYEQYF. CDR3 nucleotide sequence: TGTGCCAGCAGCCTCGTCTACGAGCAGTACTTC.

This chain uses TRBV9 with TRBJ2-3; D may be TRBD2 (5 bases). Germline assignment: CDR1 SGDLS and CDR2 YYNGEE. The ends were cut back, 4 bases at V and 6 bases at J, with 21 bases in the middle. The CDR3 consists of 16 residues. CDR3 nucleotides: TGTGCCAGCAGCCCGGCGGGTGGAGTCCTCGGGGATACGCAGTATTTT. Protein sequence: CASSPAGGVLGDTQYF.

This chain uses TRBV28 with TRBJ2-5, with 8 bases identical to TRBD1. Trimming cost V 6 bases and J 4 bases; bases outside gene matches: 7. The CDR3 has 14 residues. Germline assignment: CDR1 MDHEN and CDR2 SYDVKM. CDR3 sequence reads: CASSPGGLRETQYF. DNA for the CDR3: TGTGCCAGCAGCCCAGGGGGCTTGAGAGAGACCCAGTACTTC. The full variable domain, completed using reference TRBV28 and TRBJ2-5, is DVKVTQSSRYLVKRTGEKVFLECVQDMDHENMFWYRQDPGLGLRLIYFSYDVKMKEKGDIPEGYSVSREKKERFSLILESASTNQTSMYLCASSPGGLRETQYFGPGTRLLVL.

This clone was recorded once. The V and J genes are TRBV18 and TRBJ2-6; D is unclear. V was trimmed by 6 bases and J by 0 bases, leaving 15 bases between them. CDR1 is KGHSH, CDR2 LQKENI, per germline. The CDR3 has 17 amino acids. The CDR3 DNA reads TGTGCCAGCTCCCTCGGGTCTCCTTCCTCTGGGGCCAACGTCCTGACTTTC. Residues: CASSLGSPSSGANVLTF.

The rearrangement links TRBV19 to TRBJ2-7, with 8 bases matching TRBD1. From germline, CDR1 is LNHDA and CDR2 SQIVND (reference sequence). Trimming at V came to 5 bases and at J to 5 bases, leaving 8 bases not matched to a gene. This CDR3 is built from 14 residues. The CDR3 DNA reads TGTGCCAGTAGTGGTCGGACAGGGTTCGACGAGCAGTACTTC. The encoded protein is CASSGRTGFDEQYF.

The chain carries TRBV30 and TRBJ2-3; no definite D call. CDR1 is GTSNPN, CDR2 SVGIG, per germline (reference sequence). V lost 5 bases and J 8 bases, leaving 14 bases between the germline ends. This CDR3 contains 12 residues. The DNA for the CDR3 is TGTGCCTGGTCCCCTAGTGAAGGTACGCAGTATTTT. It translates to CAWSPSEGTQYF.

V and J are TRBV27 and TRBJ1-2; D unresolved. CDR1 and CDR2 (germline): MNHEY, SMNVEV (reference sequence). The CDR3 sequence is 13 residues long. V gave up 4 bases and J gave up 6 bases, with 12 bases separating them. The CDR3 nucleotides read TGTGCCAGCAGTTCAAGACCATCCAATGGCTACACCTTC. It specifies CASSSRPSNGYTF.

In nucleotides, the CDR3 is TGCGCCAGCAGCCGGGGGACAGGGGGAGTGAACACCGGGGAGCTGTTTTTT. It specifies CASSRGTGGVNTGELFF. This chain connects TRBV4-3 to TRBJ2-2; the match to TRBD1 covers 11 bases. The germline CDR1 and CDR2 sequences are LGHNA and YSLEER. J gave up 1 base and V 4 bases, and 5 bases lay outside the gene matches. This CDR3 spans 17 amino acids.

CDR3 sequence: CASSLTSEETQYF. The DNA of the CDR3 is TGTGCCAGCAGTTTGACTAGCGAAGAGACCCAGTACTTC. The chain links TRBV12-3 or TRBV12-4 to TRBJ2-5, with 8 nucleotides matching TRBD2. The CDR3 runs to 13 residues. With 3 bases clipped from V and 3 bases from J, the junction kept 0 bases outside the gene matches.

CDR3 DNA sequence: TGTGCCAGTAGTATGGGTACAGAAGAGACCCAGTACTTC. Translating gives CASSMGTEETQYF. V is TRBV19 and J is TRBJ2-5; no reliable D call. V lost 3 bases and J lost 3, with 8 bases in between. Germline CDR1 reads LNHDA; CDR2 reads SQIVND (reference sequence). This CDR3 is 13 amino acids long.